The clone carrying this T cell receptor beta chain was counted once. The target antigen is unknown. This sample is part of a study of cytomegalovirus exposure and HLA in healthy donors. Findings and caveats of the study: Later genetic work tied a missense DCLRE1C variant to beta-chain V and J trimming.

The PCR employed 60 Vbeta primers together with 13 Jbeta primers. TCRdb's copy holds only in-frame clones and misses some; the assay was immunoSEQ multiplex PCR. The data contain 180,000 or so clones, around 77% of them singletons. The CDR3 is 13 amino acids. Germline V lookup: CDR1 LNHDA, CDR2 SQIVND (reference sequence). With V trimmed by 8 bases and J by 2 bases, 1 base remained unmatched. The rearrangement joins TRBV19 to TRBJ1-1; 11 bases are a match to TRBD1. This receptor was taken from a woman aged 30 to 39 in good health and CMV-seropositive. Input material: PBMCs. Written as DNA, the CDR3 is TGTGCCAGTCGGACAGGGGGCAACACTGAAGCTTTCTTT. Its protein is CASRTGGNTEAFF.